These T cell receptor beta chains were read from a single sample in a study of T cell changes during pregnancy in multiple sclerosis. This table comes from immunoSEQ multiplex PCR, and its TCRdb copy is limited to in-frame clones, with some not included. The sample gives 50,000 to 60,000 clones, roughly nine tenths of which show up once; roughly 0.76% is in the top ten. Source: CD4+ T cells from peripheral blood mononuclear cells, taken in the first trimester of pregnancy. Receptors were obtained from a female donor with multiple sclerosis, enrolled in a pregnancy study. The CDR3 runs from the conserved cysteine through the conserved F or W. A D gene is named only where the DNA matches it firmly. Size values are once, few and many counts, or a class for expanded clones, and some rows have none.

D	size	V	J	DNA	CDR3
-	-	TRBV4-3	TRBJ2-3	TGCGCCAGCAGCCAAGAGGGGAAGCGGGGACACACAGATACGCAGTATTTT	CASSQEGKRGHTDTQYF
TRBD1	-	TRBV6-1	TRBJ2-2	TGTGCCAGCAGGAGACAGGGGTACACCGGGGAGCTGTTTTTT	CASRRQGYTGELFF
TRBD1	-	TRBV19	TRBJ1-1	TGTGCCAGTAGTATACGGGACAGCGGACCTTGGGCTTTCTTT	CASSIRDSGPWAFF
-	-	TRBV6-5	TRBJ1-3	TGTGCCAGCAGTTACCAGAACGCCATATATTTT	CASSYQNAIYF
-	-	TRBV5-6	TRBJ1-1	TGTGCCAGCAGCTTGGTAGTTGGGAGGGGGGGCACTGAAGCTTTCTTT	CASSLVVGRGGTEAFF
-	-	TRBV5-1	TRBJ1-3	TGCGCCAGCAGCCCGGACAGCCCGTACTCTGGAAACACCATATATTTT	CASSPDSPYSGNTIYF
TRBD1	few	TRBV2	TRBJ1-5	TGTGCCAGCACCGGGACAGCAAATCAGCCCCAGCATTTT	CASTGTANQPQHF
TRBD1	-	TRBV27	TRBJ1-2	TGTGCCAGCAGTCCTTCCGGGACAGGGAACTCCGGCTACACCTTC	CASSPSGTGNSGYTF
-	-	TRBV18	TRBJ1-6	TGTGCCAGCTCGACCGGGACTCTCAGAAGCATTTTTAATTCACCCCTCCACTTT	CASSTGTLRSIFNSPLHF
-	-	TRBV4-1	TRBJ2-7	TGCGCCAGCAGCCTCCACCAGGGCGCAGACTACGAGCAGTACTTC	CASSLHQGADYEQYF
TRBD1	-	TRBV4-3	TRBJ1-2	TGCGCCAGCAGCCAAGTCCCCCCGGGACAGGGGAACTTCTATGGCTACACCTTC	CASSQVPPGQGNFYGYTF
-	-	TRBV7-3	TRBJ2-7	TGTGCCAGCAGCCCCACCGGGACTCACTACGAGCAGTACTTC	CASSPTGTHYEQYF